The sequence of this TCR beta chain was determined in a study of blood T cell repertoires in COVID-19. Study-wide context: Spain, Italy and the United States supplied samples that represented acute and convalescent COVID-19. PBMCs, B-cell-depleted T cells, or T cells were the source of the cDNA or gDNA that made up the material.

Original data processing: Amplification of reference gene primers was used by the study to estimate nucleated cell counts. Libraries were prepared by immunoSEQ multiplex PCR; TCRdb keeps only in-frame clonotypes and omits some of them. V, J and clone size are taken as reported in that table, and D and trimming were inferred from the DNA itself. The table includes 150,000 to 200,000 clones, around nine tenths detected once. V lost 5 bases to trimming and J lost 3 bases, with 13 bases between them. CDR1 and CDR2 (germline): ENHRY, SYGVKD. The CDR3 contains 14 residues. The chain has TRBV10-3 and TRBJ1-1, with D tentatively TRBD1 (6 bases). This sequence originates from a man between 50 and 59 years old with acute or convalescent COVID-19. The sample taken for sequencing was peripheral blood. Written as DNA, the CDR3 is TGTGCCATCAGTAGGGGGTTTCAGGACACTGAAGCTTTCTTT. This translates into CAISRGFQDTEAFF.